This TCR beta chain was identified in a study of cytomegalovirus exposure and HLA in healthy donors. Study summary: The 95 to 150 validation repertoires used the same platform as the 500 to 700 first-cohort repertoires, a later analysis reported. The study's findings and limits: For cytomegalovirus status, the classifier reportedly gave diagnoses with high specificity and sensitivity. Three chains tied to CMV proved CMV antigen-specific in vitro.

CDR1 and CDR2 (germline): MDHEN, SYDVKM. The CDR3 is 15 residues long. Germline trimming cut 6 bases from V and 3 bases from J; bases unmatched to any gene: 11. TCRdb keeps only in-frame clones here, not all; method: immunoSEQ multiplex PCR. Found here are hundreds of thousands of clones, around 90% of them singletons; the top ten hold more than 1.5%. Regarding this clone: The antigen remains unidentified.

This chain joins TRBV28 and TRBJ2-7; 7 nucleotides align to TRBD2. This clonotype originated in a woman aged 18-29 years in good health and CMV-seropositive. Source material: PBMCs. The CDR3 protein is CASRTQGSGLYEQYF. The CDR3 DNA reads TGTGCCAGCAGAACGCAGGGTAGCGGGCTCTACGAGCAGTACTTC.